The 20 T cell receptor beta chains listed next were all sequenced from one sample in a study of beta chain features in type 1 diabetes (dated by TCRdb to 2016 to 2019). The study at large found these results: A moderate but significant shortening of TCRB CDR3 length was observed in type 1 diabetes patients in all four CD4+ subsets.

No antigen has been identified for these receptors. Library preparation used the immunoSEQ multiplex PCR assay. The entire isolated RNA was reverse transcribed using the High Capacity cDNA Reverse Transcription Kit, and thus expressed TCRB transcripts were sequenced. The table comes from immuneACCESS by way of TCRdb, which keeps in-frame sequences with V and J called. Part of the clones is missing from these tables; in studies checked, under half for an unresolved V gene and the rest for unknown reasons. Here the sample has around 240,000 clones; roughly 16% occur a single time. The ten largest clonotypes hold approximately 0.081% of the sample. Source material: naive CD4+ T cells from blood. This specimen's cell subset or site label, per the study, means: true naive CD4+ T cells. The source is a man under 40 with type 1 diabetes.

This clone was seen a few times. V is TRBV5-1 and J is TRBJ2-3, with 8 positions matching TRBD1. The CDR3 covers 13 residues. With V trimmed by 4 bases and J by 4 bases, 2 bases remained unmatched. Germline V gene data show CDR1 as SGHRS and CDR2 as YFSETQ. CDR3 nucleotide sequence: TGCGCCAGCAGCATGGGACAGGCAGATACGCAGTATTTT. This translates into CASSMGQADTQYF.

The V gene is TRBV14, the J gene TRBJ2-1, with D perhaps matching TRBD2 (6 bases). Germline CDR1 SGHDN, CDR2 FVKESK. The CDR3 sequence is 14 residues long. V lost 2 bases and J lost 6, with 11 bases in between. CDR3 residues: CASSQTSPSNEQFF. The CDR3 DNA reads as TGTGCCAGCAGCCAAACTAGCCCGAGCAATGAGCAGTTCTTC. Drawing the rest from reference TRBV14 and TRBJ2-1, the complete variable domain is EAGVTQFPSHSVIEKGQTVTLRCDPISGHDNLYWYRRVMGKEIKFLLHFVKESKQDESGMPNNRFLAERTGGTYSTLKVQPAELEDSGVYFCASSQTSPSNEQFFGPGTRLTVL.

The chain joins TRBV14 to TRBJ2-7; 7 bases fit TRBD1. Trimming took 1 base from V and 4 from J; bases not matched to a gene: 7. The germline V gene has CDR1 SGHDN and CDR2 FVKESK. The CDR3 is 15 amino acids. CDR3 DNA: TGTGCCAGCAGCCAAGCCGGGACAGTATTTTACGAGCAGTACTTC. Protein: CASSQAGTVFYEQYF.

This clone was found a few times. The chain is built from TRBV6-5 and TRBJ1-1, with 7 bases matching TRBD1. The CDR3 has 13 residues. The germline gives CDR1 MNHEY, CDR2 SVGAGI. V shed 6 bases, J shed 4 bases, and the junction held 5 bases outside the gene matches. The CDR3 DNA is TGTGCCAGCAGAGCGACAGGGTTCACTGAAGCTTTCTTT. Translating gives CASRATGFTEAFF.

This clone was observed a handful of times. This sequence joins TRBV19 and TRBJ2-1, with a tentative D call TRBD2 (6 bases). Germline CDR1 is LNHDA and CDR2 is SQIVND (reference sequence). This CDR3 comprises 13 residues. The V end lost 5 bases, the J end lost 4 bases, and 9 bases lay between the germline ends. CDR3 coding DNA: TGTGCCAGTAGTCTCGGGACTTACAATGAGCAGTTCTTC. Its protein product is CASSLGTYNEQFF.

This clone was recorded a few times. Different DNA sequences within this sample yield the same CDR3. The J gene is TRBJ2-5, the V gene TRBV9; D unresolved. V shed 0 bases and J shed 4 bases, with 7 bases lying between them. This CDR3 has 13 residues. CDR1 and CDR2 (germline): SGDLS, YYNGEE. CDR3 DNA: TGTGCCAGCAGCGTAGCTAGAGGAGAGACCCAGTACTTC. Protein product: CASSVARGETQYF.

This chain links TRBV25-1 with TRBJ1-2; possible D gene TRBD1, 5 bases. With 4 bases removed from V and 11 bases from J, the gap between germline ends came to 14 bases. Per germline, CDR1 MGHDK and CDR2 SYGVNS. The CDR3 loop spans 12 amino acids. This CDR3 is CASSVGTSPYTF. The CDR3 DNA is TGTGCCAGCAGTGTTGGGACTTCCCCGTACACCTTC.

This chain links TRBV12-5 with TRBJ2-2; D gene ambiguous. The ends were cut back, 1 base at V and 1 base at J, with 4 bases in the middle. This CDR3 is built from 14 residues. Per germline, CDR1 LGHNT and CDR2 FRNRAP. The CDR3 nucleotides read TGTGCTAGTGGTTTGGGGCAGAACACCGGGGAGCTGTTTTTT. Translated, it gives CASGLGQNTGELFF. The full variable domain, rest sourced from reference TRBV12-5 and TRBJ2-2, is DARVTQTPRHKVTEMGQEVTMRCQPILGHNTVFWYRQTMMQGLELLAYFRNRAPLDDSGMPKDRFSAEMPDATLATLKIQPSEPRDSAVYFCASGLGQNTGELFFGEGSRLTVL.

The genes are TRBV6-1 and TRBJ2-5; D is undetermined. CDR3 length: 15 amino acids. Looked up from germline, CDR1 is MNHNS and CDR2 is SASEGT. V lost 2 bases and J 0 bases, leaving 10 bases between the germline ends. This chain's CDR3 is CASSESRADQETQYF. The CDR3 DNA is TGTGCCAGCAGTGAATCCCGGGCGGACCAAGAGACCCAGTACTTC.

This clone came up a few times. V is TRBV6-1 and J is TRBJ2-7; the D is unclear. Germline CDR1 and CDR2: MNHNS and SASEGT. The V gene lost 6 bases and the J gene lost 2 bases, with 5 bases spanning the gap. This CDR3 has 11 amino acids. CDR3 sequence (DNA): TGTGCCAGCAGCAGTACCTACGAGCAGTACTTC. Amino acid sequence: CASSSTYEQYF.

The chain has TRBV7-2 and TRBJ2-7; a weak D match, TRBD2 (5 bases). Trimming removed 5 bases at V and 0 bases at J, with 11 bases between. The V gene's germline CDR1 is SGHTA and CDR2 FQGNSA. CDR3 length: 14 residues. The CDR3 coding sequence is TGTGCCAGCAGCGTCTCGGGGTACTCCTACGAGCAGTACTTC. It is translated as CASSVSGYSYEQYF.

This clone was counted a few times. V is TRBV29-1 and J is TRBJ2-3; D perhaps matches TRBD2 (6 bases). Germline CDR1 SQVTM, CDR2 ANQGSEA. This CDR3 has 12 residues. The V and J ends lost 6 bases and 7 bases respectively, with 14 bases between them. The CDR3 here is CSVARDSHTQYF. CDR3 nucleotide sequence: TGCAGCGTGGCCCGGGACTCGCATACGCAGTATTTT.

This clone was recorded a few times. The rearrangement joins TRBV19 to TRBJ2-1; D uncertain. V dropped 2 bases and J dropped 9 bases, with 8 bases sitting between them. Germline V lookup: CDR1 LNHDA, CDR2 SQIVND (reference sequence). The CDR3 loop spans 12 amino acids. The CDR3 loop is CASSIPYGEQFF. CDR3 in DNA: TGTGCCAGTAGTATACCGTACGGTGAGCAGTTCTTC.

This clone was found many times. The gene calls are TRBV10-3 and TRBJ2-1, with D maybe TRBD2 (6 bases). V was clipped by 6 bases and J by 2 bases, with 14 bases between them. The CDR3 totals 15 residues. CDR1 is ENHRY and CDR2 is SYGVKD in the germline V gene. The CDR3 coding sequence is TGTGCCATCAGGGGGAGCGGGCCCACCTACAATGAGCAGTTCTTC. Translating gives CAIRGSGPTYNEQFF.

This clone was picked up a small number of times. The chain joins TRBV7-8 to TRBJ2-1; D is ambiguous. This CDR3 has 12 amino acids. The V and J ends lost 7 bases and 4 bases respectively, with 8 bases between them. In germline, CDR1 is SGHVS, CDR2 FQNEAQ. This CDR3 reads CASTRDYNEQFF. DNA for the CDR3: TGTGCCAGCACTCGTGATTACAATGAGCAGTTCTTC.

CDR3 amino acids: CASSENTGRYEQYF. CDR3 nucleotide sequence: TGTGCCAGCAGTGAAAACACAGGGAGGTACGAGCAGTACTTC. V gene TRBV25-1 combines with J gene TRBJ2-7; D might be TRBD1 or TRBD2, each matching 6 bases. Trimming took off 2 bases at V and 4 bases at J, with 12 bases between the two ends. CDR1 is MGHDK, CDR2 SYGVNS, per germline. This CDR3 is built from 14 residues.

The chain joins TRBV12-1 to TRBJ2-5; the table names TRBD2, a call not compared with the DNA. TRBV12-1 corresponds to a pseudogene. The CDR3 consists of 14 residues. The CDR3 bases are TGTGCCAGCAGCATGACTATCGGGGAAGAGACCCAGTACTTC. Protein: CASSMTIGEETQYF.

With respect to this clone: The same CDR3 can be traced to other DNA sequences in this sample. The chain employs TRBV9 and TRBJ2-7; 8 nucleotides match TRBD2. After removal of 1 base from V and 0 bases from J, the junction contained 0 bases not matched to a gene. The CDR3 is made up of 14 amino acids. Germline loops: CDR1 SGDLS, CDR2 YYNGEE. The CDR3 bases are TGTGCCAGCAGCGTAACTAGCGGCTCCTACGAGCAGTACTTC. Translation gives CASSVTSGSYEQYF.

V usage is TRBV7-2 and J usage is TRBJ2-3; TRBD1 agrees at 8 bases. Trimming cost V 1 base and J 9 bases; bases outside gene matches: 6. The CDR3 is made up of 14 amino acids. Germline CDR1 SGHTA, CDR2 FQGNSA. CDR3 in amino acids: CASSLVPGGGTQYF. In nucleotides, the CDR3 is TGTGCCAGCAGCTTAGTACCAGGGGGCGGGACGCAGTATTTT.

This clone was seen a handful of times. The rearrangement joins TRBV18 to TRBJ2-3; D gene unclear. The CDR3 is 11 residues long. The V end lost 5 bases, the J end lost 6 bases, and 6 bases lay between the germline ends. CDR1 KGHSH and CDR2 LQKENI come from the germline V gene. The CDR3 DNA is TGTGCCAGCTCAGACCAGGATACGCAGTATTTT. It specifies CASSDQDTQYF. Drawing the rest from reference TRBV18 and TRBJ2-3, the complete variable domain is NAGVMQNPRHLVRRRGQEARLRCSPMKGHSHVYWYRQLPEEGLKFMVYLQKENIIDESGMPKERFSAEFPKEGPSILRIQQVVRGDSAAYFCASSDQDTQYFGPGTRLTVL.